This TCR beta chain was observed in a study of PD-L1 blockade in urothelial cancer. Background on the study: The patients had undergone anywhere from 0 to 3 prior chemotherapy regimens.

The study's findings and limits: Clonality of blood TCR below the median before treatment predicted better survival. Tumor-associated clones in the blood of durable-benefit patients grew more at 3 weeks.

Data came from immunoSEQ multiplex PCR; TCRdb stores just in-frame clones and leaves some out. The table has fewer than 65,000 clones, about 88% seen once; the top ten hold 3% to 4%. As to this clone: Its antigen is not identified.

Indicated time point: pretreatment peripheral blood. Patients' urothelial carcinoma was locally advanced or metastatic. J was trimmed by 1 base and V by 5 bases; bases with no gene match: 4. Germline assignment: CDR1 LNHDA and CDR2 SQIVND (reference sequence). The length of the CDR3 is 14 residues. The chain is built from TRBV19 and TRBJ1-1; TRBD1 aligns across 7 bases. The sequencing used PBMCs, collected around atezolizumab (anti-PD-L1) treatment. This clonotype was sampled from a man aged 65 to 79 with urothelial cancer. For the CDR3, the DNA is TGTGCCAGTAGTTACAGGACAGGGAACACTGAAGCTTTCTTT. This codes for CASSYRTGNTEAFF.